Listed below are T cell receptor beta chains from one sample, sequenced in a study of T cell responses to AZD1222 COVID-19 vaccine. The method was immunoSEQ multiplex PCR; TCRdb's version includes in-frame clones alone and lacks a portion of them. The sample holds tens of thousands of clones, more than 70% seen once. The sample here was peripheral blood, taken 28 days after the second AZD1222 dose. All receptors come from an adult who received the AZD1222 COVID-19 vaccine. Both conserved end residues are part of each CDR3. D genes are given only for firm matches. Clone size, where shown, is once, few, many, or a class for clones that have expanded.

>TRBV30|TRBD2|few|TRBJ2-1
CAWSGGGGRGQFF
TGTGCCTGGAGCGGCGGAGGCGGGAGGGGGCAGTTCTTC
>TRBV25-1|-|-|TRBJ1-1
CASRLGAGTEAFF
TGTGCCAGCAGGCTGGGGGCCGGCACTGAAGCTTTCTTT
>TRBV30|TRBD1|once|TRBJ1-5
CAWSVRTGSNQPQHF
TGTGCCTGGAGTGTGCGGACAGGGAGCAATCAGCCCCAGCATTTT
>TRBV3-1/TRBV3-2|TRBD1|-|TRBJ2-7
CASSHRDRGRYEQYF
TGTGCCAGCAGCCACCGGGACAGGGGACGGTACGAGCAGTACTTC
>TRBV29-1|-|-|TRBJ2-1
CSVEYATGSAYNEQFF
TGCAGCGTTGAATACGCAACGGGATCGGCCTACAATGAGCAGTTCTTC
>TRBV7-9|-|-|TRBJ1-3
CASSLFVGAIGNTIYF
TGTGCCAGCAGCCTGTTTGTCGGGGCGATTGGAAACACCATATATTTT
>TRBV28|TRBD1|once|TRBJ2-7
CASSWGTGTYEQYF
TGTGCCAGCAGTTGGGGGACAGGCACCTACGAGCAGTACTTC
>TRBV2|-|-|TRBJ2-7
CASRESSVSSYEQYF
TGTGCCAGCCGAGAATCTAGCGTGAGCTCCTACGAGCAGTACTTC
>TRBV10-3|TRBD2|-|TRBJ2-5
CAISESTSGARETQYF
TGTGCCATCAGTGAGTCAACAAGCGGGGCACGGGAGACCCAGTACTTC
>TRBV19|-|-|TRBJ2-5
CASSIPGVAETQYF
TGTGCCAGTAGTATACCAGGGGTGGCAGAGACCCAGTACTTC
>TRBV27|TRBD2|-|TRBJ2-4
CASNGLAGTLDIQYF
TGTGCCAGCAACGGACTAGCGGGAACCTTAGACATTCAGTACTTC
>TRBV6-4|-|many|TRBJ2-1
CASSAGAASYNEQFF
TGTGCCAGCAGTGCCGGAGCCGCTTCCTACAATGAGCAGTTCTTC
>TRBV7-9|TRBD2|once|TRBJ2-1
CASSFPGVGGPYNEQFF
TGTGCCAGCAGCTTCCCGGGGGTGGGAGGGCCGTATAATGAGCAGTTCTTC
>TRBV7-2|-|-|TRBJ2-1
CASSAGGRPYNEQFF
TGTGCCAGCAGCGCAGGGGGGCGTCCCTACAATGAGCAGTTCTTC
>TRBV15|TRBD2|-|TRBJ2-7
CATSRDWTSATYEQYF
TGTGCCACCAGCAGAGATTGGACTAGCGCGACCTACGAGCAGTACTTC
>TRBV28|-|-|TRBJ1-2
CASSLALNYGYTF
TGTGCCAGCAGTTTGGCCCTTAACTATGGCTACACCTTC
>TRBV29-1|TRBD2|-|TRBJ2-1
CSVETSGSREQFF
TGCAGCGTTGAGACTAGCGGGAGCAGGGAGCAGTTCTTC
>TRBV28|-|-|TRBJ1-5
CASSFGPQHF
TGTGCCAGCAGTTTCGGACCCCAGCATTTT
>TRBV20-1|-|-|TRBJ2-2
CSASPLNTGELFF
TGCAGTGCTAGTCCTCTAAACACCGGGGAGCTGTTTTTT
>TRBV6-5|TRBD1|-|TRBJ2-1
CASSRDSSYNEQFF
TGTGCCAGCAGTAGGGACAGCTCCTACAATGAGCAGTTCTTC
>TRBV6-5|-|-|TRBJ1-2
CASSPLSGAVGYTF
TGTGCCAGCAGTCCCCTTTCAGGGGCCGTTGGCTACACCTTC
>TRBV28|TRBD1|-|TRBJ1-2
CASSPGQGARGYGYTF
TGTGCCAGCAGTCCGGGACAGGGGGCGAGAGGCTATGGCTACACCTTC
>TRBV25-1|-|-|TRBJ2-3
CASSRSGSGDTQYF
TGTGCCAGCAGTAGGTCGGGGTCAGGGGATACGCAGTATTTT
>TRBV24-1|TRBD2|-|TRBJ2-1
CATSLGLAGGPLEQFF
TGTGCCACCAGTCTGGGACTAGCGGGAGGGCCCCTTGAGCAGTTCTTC
>TRBV6-5|-|-|TRBJ1-5
CASERSGSNQPQHF
TGTGCCAGCGAGCGGTCCGGTAGCAATCAGCCCCAGCATTTT
>TRBV7-8|-|-|TRBJ1-3
CASSLGGDTIYF
TGTGCCAGCAGCTTAGGAGGGGACACCATATATTTT
>TRBV11-2|TRBD2|-|TRBJ2-3
CASSLSGGRADTQYF
TGTGCCAGCAGCTTATCGGGCGGGAGGGCAGATACGCAGTATTTT
>TRBV14|-|-|TRBJ2-7
CASSHFNLPYEQYF
TGTGCCAGCAGCCACTTTAACCTCCCATACGAGCAGTACTTC
>TRBV5-1|TRBD1|-|TRBJ1-2
CASSPQGARSGYTF
TGCGCCAGCAGCCCACAGGGGGCTCGCTCTGGCTACACCTTC
>TRBV4-1|TRBD1|-|TRBJ1-2
CASSQEPGGGFYGYTF
TGCGCCAGCAGCCAAGAACCGGGAGGGGGCTTCTATGGCTACACCTTC
>TRBV28|-|-|TRBJ2-1
CASSLAGAGFEQFF
TGTGCCAGCAGTTTAGCCGGGGCGGGATTTGAGCAGTTCTTC
>TRBV9|-|-|TRBJ1-2
CASSEQSSNYGYTF
TGTGCCAGCAGCGAACAGTCTTCCAACTATGGCTACACCTTC
>TRBV12-3/TRBV12-4|-|once|TRBJ2-7
CASSRRRYYEQYF
TGTGCCAGCAGTCGCAGGAGGTACTACGAGCAGTACTTC
>TRBV19|-|once|TRBJ2-1
CASSIASYNEQFF
TGTGCCAGTAGTATAGCCTCCTACAATGAGCAGTTCTTC
>TRBV19|TRBD2|-|TRBJ2-3
CASRTSGRAPTDTQYF
TGTGCCAGTCGGACTAGCGGGAGGGCCCCCACAGATACGCAGTATTTT
>TRBV5-1|-|once|TRBJ1-2
CASSLGTDNYGYTF
TGCGCCAGCAGCTTGGGGACTGATAACTATGGCTACACCTTC
>TRBV5-1|TRBD2|-|TRBJ2-3
CASSSQLAGSTDTQYF
TGCGCCAGCAGCTCCCAACTAGCGGGCAGCACAGATACGCAGTATTTT
>TRBV3-1/TRBV3-2|TRBD2|-|TRBJ2-3
CASSPASGSYTDTQYF
TGTGCCAGCAGCCCCGCTAGCGGGAGCTACACAGATACGCAGTATTTT
>TRBV3-1/TRBV3-2|-|-|TRBJ1-1
CASSLFGRAAFF
TGTGCCAGCAGCCTCTTTGGCAGGGCAGCTTTCTTT
>TRBV10-1|-|-|TRBJ2-1
CASLKNGQFF
TGCGCCAGCTTGAAGAATGGGCAGTTCTTC
>TRBV6-4|TRBD1|medium-sized|TRBJ2-1
CASSDSAGGYNEQFF
TGTGCCAGCAGTGACTCGGCAGGGGGCTACAATGAGCAGTTCTTC
>TRBV5-8|TRBD2|-|TRBJ2-1
CASSLGTSGTYNEQFF
TGTGCCAGCAGCTTGGGTACTAGCGGGACCTACAATGAGCAGTTCTTC
>TRBV18|TRBD2|-|TRBJ2-5
CASSQVGRESLQETQYF
TGTGCCAGCTCACAAGTTGGGCGGGAGAGTCTCCAAGAGACCCAGTACTTC
>TRBV5-1|TRBD1|-|TRBJ1-6
CASSVDRGRGHSPLHF
TGCGCCAGCAGCGTCGACAGGGGCCGTGGCCATTCACCCCTCCACTTT
>TRBV7-8|-|-|TRBJ2-7
CASSPRGTDFYEQYF
TGTGCCAGCAGCCCTCGGGGGACGGACTTCTACGAGCAGTACTTC
>TRBV18|-|-|TRBJ2-1
CASSETQGSFVQFF
TGTGCCAGCTCAGAAACACAGGGTAGCTTCGTGCAGTTCTTC
>TRBV6-2/TRBV6-3|TRBD2|once|TRBJ2-7
CASSYPRSSGYEQYF
TGTGCCAGCAGTTACCCCCGGTCTAGCGGGTACGAGCAGTACTTC
>TRBV5-6|-|-|TRBJ2-1
CASSLPPWNEQFF
TGTGCCAGCAGCCTCCCCCCCTGGAATGAGCAGTTCTTC
>TRBV19|TRBD2|-|TRBJ2-7
CASSIDYRESGRPEQYF
TGTGCCAGTAGTATAGACTACAGGGAGAGCGGGAGGCCCGAGCAGTACTTC
>TRBV2|TRBD2|-|TRBJ2-1
CASSEGLFVAGLAGVSEQFF
TGTGCCAGCAGTGAAGGGCTGTTTGTGGCGGGACTAGCGGGAGTAAGTGAGCAGTTCTTC
>TRBV3-1/TRBV3-2|TRBD2|-|TRBJ2-1
CASSPTGTSGRTYNEQFF
TGTGCCAGCAGCCCTACTGGGACTAGCGGGAGGACCTACAATGAGCAGTTCTTC
>TRBV2|-|-|TRBJ1-5
CASSESVAANQPQHF
TGTGCCAGCAGTGAGTCCGTTGCGGCAAATCAGCCCCAGCATTTT
>TRBV30|-|-|TRBJ2-7
CAWGPTAAYEQYF
TGTGCCTGGGGGCCCACAGCCGCCTACGAGCAGTACTTC
>TRBV19|-|-|TRBJ2-7
CASSIVGVHEQYF
TGTGCCAGTAGTATAGTGGGGGTCCACGAGCAGTACTTC
>TRBV7-8|-|-|TRBJ2-1
CASSPRAGPYNEQFF
TGTGCCAGCAGCCCAAGGGCAGGACCATACAATGAGCAGTTCTTC